A single sample gave rise to the 29 T cell receptor beta chains below, sequenced in a study of blood T cell repertoires in COVID-19. Sequenced by immunoSEQ multiplex PCR; TCRdb stores in-frame clones only, minus some. The table shows hundreds of thousands of clones, with 75% to 90% occurring only once. Input material: PBMCs or T cells enriched from blood (not recorded which). All receptors come from a man aged 25-40 years who had recovered from COVID-19.

The genes are TRBV27 and TRBJ2-3, with 7 bases lining up with TRBD2. CDR3 size: 13 residues. The V gene end was trimmed by 7 bases and the J gene end by 3 bases; junction bases not matched to a gene: 4. Germline V gene data show CDR1 as MNHEY and CDR2 as SMNVEV (reference sequence). This chain's CDR3 is CASTRGLTDTQYF. Here the CDR3 DNA reads TGTGCCAGCACCCGGGGACTAACAGATACGCAGTATTTT.

This clone was seen only once. The CDR3 region has the DNA TGTGCCAGCAGTTTGACAGGGTTCGACAATTCACCCCTCCACTTT. This translates into CASSLTGFDNSPLHF. The chain links TRBV25-1 to TRBJ1-6; the match to TRBD1 covers 7 bases. The trim removed 5 bases at V and 7 bases at J, leaving 8 bases unmatched. This CDR3 spans 15 amino acids. CDR1 and CDR2 from the germline V gene are MGHDK and SYGVNS.

This clone was detected only once. The chain links TRBV7-9 to TRBJ1-5; TRBD1 aligns across 9 bases. CDR1 and CDR2 (germline): SEHNR, FQNEAQ (reference sequence). This CDR3 spans 15 amino acids. The V segment lost 5 bases and the J segment 3 bases; nucleotides outside the gene matches: 5. The CDR3 DNA reads as TGTGCCAGCAGCCCCGGGACAGGGAACAATCAGCCCCAGCATTTT. This translates into CASSPGTGNNQPQHF.

The chain carries TRBV30 and TRBJ1-5; D call uncertain. V lost 1 base and J 5 bases, leaving 9 bases between the germline ends. The CDR3 extends over 13 amino acids. Germline CDR1 and CDR2: GTSNPN and SVGIG (reference sequence). This chain's CDR3 is CAWSGRWDQPQHF. The CDR3 DNA reads TGTGCCTGGAGTGGCAGGTGGGATCAGCCCCAGCATTTT.

The J gene is TRBJ2-7, the V gene TRBV5-1; tentatively, D is TRBD1 (5 bases). CDR1 is SGHRS, CDR2 YFSETQ, per germline. This CDR3 has 15 residues. V dropped 0 bases and J dropped 2 bases, with 12 bases sitting between them. CDR3 region: CASSLGAGLTYEQYF. The CDR3 region has the DNA TGCGCCAGCAGCTTGGGAGCAGGGCTAACCTACGAGCAGTACTTC.

The chain links TRBV4-1 to TRBJ1-5; TRBD1 is a possible D gene (5 bases). CDR1 and CDR2 from the germline V gene are MGHRA and YSYEKL. The V gene lost 1 base and the J gene lost 3 bases, with 16 bases spanning the gap. CDR3 size: 17 residues. The CDR3 protein is CASSQVANRQNNQPQHF. Written as DNA, the CDR3 is TGCGCCAGCAGCCAAGTTGCGAACAGGCAAAACAATCAGCCCCAGCATTTT.

V usage is TRBV25-1 and J usage is TRBJ2-1; tentatively, D is TRBD2 (5 bases). The CDR3 has 12 residues. Germline V CDR1 and CDR2: MGHDK, SYGVNS. Trimming removed 3 bases from V and 12 bases from J, with 12 bases in between. In DNA form, the CDR3 reads TGTGCCAGCAGTGACCCTAGCTCGACGCAGTTCTTC. As protein: CASSDPSSTQFF. Drawing the rest from reference TRBV25-1 and TRBJ2-1, the complete variable domain is EADIYQTPRYLVIGTGKKITLECSQTMGHDKMYWYQQDPGMELHLIHYSYGVNSTEKGDLSSESTVSRIRTEHFPLTLESARPSHTSQYLCASSDPSSTQFFGPGTRLTVL.

V gene TRBV28 combines with J gene TRBJ2-3, with TRBD1 matching 7 bases. J lost 3 bases, V lost 1 base, and 4 bases had no gene match. The CDR3 has 15 amino acids. Germline V gives CDR1 MDHEN, CDR2 SYDVKM. CDR3 bases: TGTGCCAGCAGTTTATCTAGGGACAGAACAGATACGCAGTATTTT. Translating it yields CASSLSRDRTDTQYF.

The chain combines TRBV19 with TRBJ2-1; 10 nucleotides match TRBD2. From germline, CDR1 is LNHDA and CDR2 SQIVND (reference sequence). The trim removed 5 bases at V and 1 base at J, leaving 5 bases unmatched. This CDR3 has 16 amino acids. The CDR3 protein is CASSSLAGESYNEQFF. CDR3 nucleotide sequence: TGTGCCAGTAGTTCCCTAGCGGGAGAATCCTACAATGAGCAGTTCTTC. The full variable domain, rest sourced from reference TRBV19 and TRBJ2-1, is DGGITQSPKYLFRKEGQNVTLSCEQNLNHDAMYWYRQDPGQGLRLIYYSQIVNDFQKGDIAEGYSVSREKKESFPLTVTSAQKNPTAFYLCASSSLAGESYNEQFFGPGTRLTVL.

The chain joins TRBV3-1 (or the pseudogene TRBV3-2) to TRBJ2-7; D is possibly TRBD1 (5 bases). Germline V gene sequence: CDR1 LGHDT, CDR2 YNNKEL (reference sequence). The CDR3 runs 11 residues. The V and J ends lost 2 bases and 10 bases respectively, with 9 bases between them. CDR3 loop: CASSQQGPQYF. The CDR3 DNA reads as TGTGCCAGCAGCCAACAGGGCCCCCAGTACTTC.

This clone was counted a single time. The chain has TRBV29-1 and TRBJ2-1, with TRBD1 as a possible D gene (6 bases). The V gene lost 8 bases and the J gene lost 4 bases, with 12 bases spanning the gap. The germline CDR1 and CDR2 sequences are SQVTM and ANQGSEA. CDR3 length: 12 amino acids. The CDR3 coding sequence is TGCAGCACTGACAGGTCATACAATGAGCAGTTCTTC. Translated, it gives CSTDRSYNEQFF.

This sequence joins TRBV9 and TRBJ2-3, with TRBD2 matching over 15 bases. From germline, CDR1 is SGDLS and CDR2 YYNGEE. This CDR3 is built from 17 residues. J gave up 9 bases and V 3 bases, and 11 bases lay outside the gene matches. The chain's CDR3 is CASSGEPGLAGGLTQYF. The CDR3 coding sequence is TGTGCCAGCAGCGGCGAACCGGGACTAGCGGGAGGTTTGACGCAGTATTTT.

The rearrangement links TRBV6-6 to TRBJ1-6, with D perhaps TRBD1 (6 bases). The V and J ends lost 1 base and 5 bases respectively, with 6 bases between them. The CDR3 is 14 amino acids. In germline, CDR1 is MNHNY, CDR2 SVGAGI (reference sequence). CDR3 loop: CASSYYRDNSPLHF. The CDR3 DNA is TGTGCCAGCAGTTACTACAGGGATAATTCACCCCTCCACTTT.

The chain is built from TRBV11-2 and TRBJ2-7; 9 positions agree with TRBD1. This CDR3 contains 15 residues. V lost 8 bases to trimming and J lost 2 bases; unmatched junction nucleotides: 10. Germline lookup yields CDR1 SGHAT and CDR2 FQNNGV. CDR3 residues: CASGTGTGRTYEQYF. The CDR3 coding sequence is TGTGCCAGCGGAACCGGGACAGGGAGGACCTACGAGCAGTACTTC.

The chain is built from TRBV5-1 and TRBJ1-6; 7 positions agree with TRBD1. This CDR3 region has 17 residues. CDR1 and CDR2 (germline): SGHRS, YFSETQ. With V trimmed by 4 bases and J by 7 bases, 14 bases remained unmatched. CDR3 coding DNA: TGCGCCAGCAGCCCCGCTGCCCTTCAGGGGGGCAATTCACCCCTCCACTTT. It codes for CASSPAALQGGNSPLHF.

The chain couples TRBV7-2 to TRBJ2-1; 14 nucleotides match TRBD2. V was clipped by 0 bases and J by 10 bases; unmatched bases: 5. From germline, CDR1 is SGHTA and CDR2 FQGNSA. The CDR3 extends over 16 amino acids. In DNA, the CDR3 is TGTGCCAGCAGCTTAGCCGGGACTAGCGGGAGTGGGGAGCAGTTCTTC. Amino acid sequence: CASSLAGTSGSGEQFF.

The chain uses TRBV18 and TRBJ2-7; D possibly corresponds to TRBD1 (6 bases). CDR3 length: 16 residues. Trimming took off 5 bases at V and 6 bases at J, with 23 bases between the two ends. Germline CDR1 reads KGHSH; CDR2 reads LQKENI. The CDR3: CASSSTTGLVSVEQYF. CDR3 in DNA: TGTGCCAGCTCATCGACCACAGGGTTAGTTTCTGTCGAGCAGTACTTC.

The rearrangement links TRBV29-1 to TRBJ1-5, with D unclear. Deletions cut 4 bases from V and 5 bases from J, with 9 bases between. Germline assignment: CDR1 SQVTM and CDR2 ANQGSEA. The CDR3 totals 12 residues. The DNA for the CDR3 is TGCAGCGTTGGGGAGGGTGATCAGCCCCAGCATTTT. It encodes CSVGEGDQPQHF.

This clone was detected once. The genes are TRBV28 and TRBJ1-6, with 11 bases lining up with TRBD1. Germline values: CDR1 MDHEN, CDR2 SYDVKM. With 5 bases clipped from V and 9 bases from J, the junction kept 9 bases outside the gene matches. The CDR3 extends over 16 amino acids. The DNA for the CDR3 is TGTGCCAGCAGTCTACCGGGACAGGGGGGTTTTTCACCCCTCCACTTT. Its translation is CASSLPGQGGFSPLHF.

The rearrangement uses TRBV7-2 and TRBJ2-1; unclear D gene. Trimming cost V 4 bases and J 8 bases, with 9 bases left between them. The CDR3 has 12 residues. Germline values: CDR1 SGHTA, CDR2 FQGNSA. CDR3 nucleotide sequence: TGTGCCAGCAGCTCCTCTAGGTATGAGCAGTTCTTC. It codes for CASSSSRYEQFF.

The gene calls are TRBV12-3 or TRBV12-4 and TRBJ2-7; 7 bases are shared with TRBD2. The junction had 5 bases not matched to a gene; V was cut back by 6 bases and J by 3 bases. The CDR3 spans 13 residues. The CDR3 sequence: CASRGWEGYEQYF. DNA for the CDR3: TGTGCCAGCAGGGGGTGGGAGGGCTACGAGCAGTACTTC.

The CDR3 DNA is TGCGCCAGCAGTGTACTGACAGGGACTAGACAGACCCAGTACTTC. Translation gives CASSVLTGTRQTQYF. This chain uses TRBV10-2 with TRBJ2-5; the D gene is possibly TRBD2 (8 bases). The V end lost 4 bases, the J end lost 6 bases, and 18 bases lay between the germline ends. Germline V gene data show CDR1 as WSHSY and CDR2 as SAAADI. CDR3 length equals 15 residues.

Only one count was recorded for this clone. CDR3: CASSLGGGVYNEQFF. The CDR3 region has the DNA TGTGCCAGCAGCTTGGGTGGAGGAGTCTACAATGAGCAGTTCTTC. This chain joins TRBV5-4 and TRBJ2-1; a possible D gene is TRBD2 (5 bases). The V gene's germline CDR1 is SGHNT and CDR2 YYREEE (reference sequence). V lost 0 bases to trimming and J lost 3 bases, with 10 bases between them. This CDR3 has 15 residues.

This sequence joins TRBV28 and TRBJ2-7; perhaps TRBD1 as D (6 bases). The V end was cut by 6 bases, the J end by 3 bases, with 18 bases between. This CDR3 is built from 15 residues. CDR1 is MDHEN, CDR2 SYDVKM, per germline. The CDR3 here is CASSDGQPTVYEQYF. The CDR3 nucleotides are TGTGCCAGCAGCGACGGACAGCCGACAGTCTACGAGCAGTACTTC.

The chain carries TRBV30 and TRBJ1-6; D is unresolved. CDR3 length: 13 residues. Germline V gene lookup returns CDR1 GTSNPN and CDR2 SVGIG (reference sequence). Between the trimmed V and J ends, which lost 5 bases and 5 bases, there was a span of 10 bases. CDR3 sequence reads: CAWQAFHNSPLHF. The DNA of the CDR3 is TGTGCCTGGCAGGCTTTTCATAATTCACCCCTCCACTTT.

This chain uses TRBV2 with TRBJ2-5, with 8 bases matching TRBD1. Germline trimming cut 7 bases from V and 4 bases from J; bases unmatched to any gene: 5. The CDR3 consists of 13 residues. Germline V CDR1 and CDR2: SNHLY, FYNNEI. CDR3 nucleotide sequence: TGTGCCAGCAAAGGACAGGGAGGAGAGACCCAGTACTTC. Encoded protein: CASKGQGGETQYF.

This rearrangement joins TRBV6-5 to TRBJ1-2, with D perhaps matching TRBD1 (6 bases). The germline V gene encodes CDR1 MNHEY and CDR2 SVGAGI. The ends were cut back, 4 bases at V and 1 base at J, with 13 bases in the middle. The CDR3 contains 15 residues. CDR3 loop: CASSSSGTLNYGYTF. CDR3 in DNA: TGTGCCAGCAGTTCGTCCGGGACACTTAACTATGGCTACACCTTC.

This clone is a singleton in its sample. The V and J genes are TRBV28 and TRBJ2-1; TRBD1 might be the D (6 bases). CDR1 is MDHEN and CDR2 is SYDVKM in the germline V gene. The ends were cut back, 6 bases at V and 6 bases at J, with 9 bases in the middle. The CDR3 is 12 amino acids. The CDR3 nucleotides are TGTGCCAGCAGCTTGGGGGCCAATGAGCAGTTCTTC. It yields the protein CASSLGANEQFF.

The chain couples TRBV2 to TRBJ1-5, with a tentative D call TRBD1 (5 bases). Germline values: CDR1 SNHLY, CDR2 FYNNEI. The V end lost 2 bases, the J end lost 3 bases, and 11 bases lay between the germline ends. The CDR3 extends over 15 amino acids. Written as DNA, the CDR3 is TGTGCCAGCAGTGAAAAACAGGCTTACAATCAGCCCCAGCATTTT. This gives the protein CASSEKQAYNQPQHF.